This TCR beta chain is from a study of T cells in women clearing cervical HPV infection. TCRdb keeps only in-frame clones here, not all; method: immunoSEQ multiplex PCR. This sample's table has 30,000 to 45,000 clones. CDR1 and CDR2 (germline): GTSNPN, SVGIG (reference sequence). The germline V and J ends were trimmed by 2 bases and 3 bases, with 4 bases remaining between them. This CDR3 spans 11 amino acids. This clone is labeled medium-sized based on frequency. Read sequence stops 3 residues before the CDR3 end, and the germline J gene provides the missing end. The genes are TRBV30 and TRBJ1-1; D uncertain. The TCR originated in a woman aged 18 to 75 with a cervical HPV16 infection that either progressed to CIN3+ or cleared (not recorded which). Sequences were obtained from blood buffy coat. CDR3 DNA (partial): TGTGCCTGGAGTCGGGACACTGAA. The encoded protein is CAWSRDTE. From start to end, the CDR3 is CAWSRDTEAFF.